A selection of T cell receptor beta chains follows, all from one sample in a study of shared clonotypes between healthy human individuals. Repertoires were generated with immunoSEQ multiplex PCR, while TCRdb's copy carries only in-frame clones and drops some. The profile shows about 2,500,000 clones, around 90% of them singletons. The sequencing input was naive CD4+ T cells sorted from blood. The receptors shown here come from a man between 18 and 35 years old in good health. Both conserved end residues are part of each CDR3. Each record gives: CDR3 protein, CDR3 DNA, CDR3 length, clone size, J gene, D gene, V gene. The D gene is left open where the match is weak. Clone size is given for some rows only: seen once, a few or many times, or a class if the clone is expanded.

CASTLLAGGGSEQFF	TGTGCCAGCACCCTTCTAGCGGGAGGCGGGAGTGAGCAGTTCTTC	15	NA	TRBJ2-1	TRBD2	TRBV6-5
CSVLQRTLTDTQYF	TGCAGCGTGTTACAGAGGACTTTAACAGATACGCAGTATTTT	14	NA	TRBJ2-3	NA	TRBV29-1
CASSDPTGKRIYEQYF	TGTGCCAGCAGTGACCCGACAGGGAAAAGGATCTACGAGCAGTACTTC	16	NA	TRBJ2-7	TRBD1	TRBV25-1
CASSLGLAGGLNEKLFF	TGCGCCAGCAGCTTGGGCTTGGCGGGCGGACTAAATGAAAAACTGTTTTTT	17	NA	TRBJ1-4	NA	TRBV5-1
CASQLEAHEKLFF	TGTGCCAGCCAATTGGAGGCCCATGAAAAACTGTTTTTT	13	NA	TRBJ1-4	NA	TRBV2
CASSAWTESYEQYF	TGCGCCAGCAGCGCCTGGACAGAATCCTACGAGCAGTACTTC	14	NA	TRBJ2-7	NA	TRBV5-1
CASSLGETGELFF	TGTGCCAGCAGCTTAGGGGAAACCGGGGAGCTGTTTTTT	13	once	TRBJ2-2	NA	TRBV7-9
CAWTSGSVTAQYF	TGTGCCTGGACCTCCGGATCGGTCACGGCGCAGTATTTT	13	NA	TRBJ2-3	NA	TRBV30
CASSQPGDRRDEQYF	TGTGCCAGCAGTCAACCTGGGGACAGGAGGGACGAGCAGTACTTC	15	NA	TRBJ2-7	TRBD1	TRBV6-5
CASSQDPGRGVQYF	TGCGCCAGCAGCCAAGATCCCGGGAGAGGGGTTCAGTACTTC	14	once	TRBJ2-4	NA	TRBV4-1
CASSLATGLGNQPQHF	TGTGCCAGCAGCTTGGCCACGGGGTTGGGAAATCAGCCCCAGCATTTT	16	NA	TRBJ1-5	NA	TRBV5-8
CASSYPGRGFEQYF	TGTGCCAGCAGTTACCCCGGACGGGGGTTCGAGCAGTACTTC	14	NA	TRBJ2-7	NA	TRBV6-5
CASSFSGIQDNEQFF	TGTGCCAGCAGCTTTAGCGGGATTCAGGACAATGAGCAGTTCTTC	15	once	TRBJ2-1	TRBD2	TRBV11-2
CASSGVGLRVEKLFF	TGTGCCAGCAGTGGGGTAGGCCTGCGTGTTGAAAAACTGTTTTTT	15	NA	TRBJ1-4	NA	TRBV2
CASSFQGAGGYTF	TGTGCCAGCAGTTTCCAGGGGGCAGGGGGCTACACCTTC	13	NA	TRBJ1-2	TRBD1	TRBV2
CSVEGDSNQPQHF	TGCAGCGTGGAGGGGGACTCCAATCAGCCCCAGCATTTT	13	once	TRBJ1-5	NA	TRBV29-1
CASSEPAGGYTF	TGTGCCAGCAGTGAACCCGCGGGTGGCTACACCTTC	12	few	TRBJ1-2	NA	TRBV2
CASSIGGGQINSPLHF	TGTGCCAGTAGTATAGGTGGTGGCCAGATTAATTCACCCCTCCACTTT	16	NA	TRBJ1-6	NA	TRBV19
CASSNREFYNQPQHF	TGTGCCAGTAGTAACAGGGAGTTTTACAATCAGCCCCAGCATTTT	15	NA	TRBJ1-5	NA	TRBV19
CASSWGEAGVYEQYF	TGTGCCAGCAGCTGGGGAGAAGCGGGAGTATACGAGCAGTACTTC	15	NA	TRBJ2-7	TRBD2	TRBV7-8
CASSLADRNTGELFF	TGTGCCAGCAGCTTAGCGGACAGGAACACCGGGGAGCTGTTTTTT	15	NA	TRBJ2-2	NA	TRBV7-9
CASSLAGPRTQYF	TGTGCCAGCAGCTTGGCAGGCCCGAGGACCCAGTACTTC	13	NA	TRBJ2-5	NA	TRBV5-6
CASRHLADSYEQYF	TGTGCCAGCAGACATCTAGCGGACTCCTACGAGCAGTACTTC	14	few	TRBJ2-7	TRBD2	TRBV6-5
CASSRQGAKETQYF	TGTGCCAGCAGCCGACAGGGGGCTAAAGAGACCCAGTACTTC	14	NA	TRBJ2-5	TRBD1	TRBV5-5
CASSHGGNGNTEAFF	TGCGCCAGCAGCCACGGGGGGAATGGGAACACTGAAGCTTTCTTT	15	NA	TRBJ1-1	NA	TRBV5-1
CASTRRSGGVRTDTQYF	TGTGCCAGCACCCGCCGGAGCGGGGGGGTCAGGACAGATACGCAGTATTTT	17	NA	TRBJ2-3	TRBD2	TRBV2
CASSYSLAGPRLFF	TGTGCCAGCAGTTACAGCCTAGCGGGACCCCGGCTGTTTTTT	14	NA	TRBJ2-2	TRBD2	TRBV6-6
CASREQGANGYTF	TGTGCCAGCAGAGAACAGGGGGCGAATGGCTACACCTTC	13	once	TRBJ1-2	TRBD1	TRBV6-4
CASSLTQVKPQHF	TGTGCCAGCTCACTAACTCAGGTAAAGCCCCAGCATTTT	13	NA	TRBJ1-5	NA	TRBV18
CASTPPGHSPTDTQYF	TGTGCCAGCACCCCCCCGGGACATAGCCCGACAGATACGCAGTATTTT	16	NA	TRBJ2-3	NA	TRBV2
CASSTGQHEKLFF	TGTGCCAGCAGCACCGGACAGCATGAAAAACTGTTTTTT	13	NA	TRBJ1-4	NA	TRBV7-2
CASSSRDRVHQPQHF	TGTGCCAGTAGTAGCAGGGACAGGGTGCATCAGCCCCAGCATTTT	15	NA	TRBJ1-5	TRBD1	TRBV19
CASSLAAGGETQYF	TGCGCCAGCAGCTTGGCGGCAGGAGGAGAGACCCAGTACTTC	14	NA	TRBJ2-5	NA	TRBV5-1
CASSQEGGQGEQYF	TGCGCCAGCAGCCAAGAAGGGGGGCAAGGCGAGCAGTACTTC	14	NA	TRBJ2-7	NA	TRBV4-3
CASSIRQGDYSNQPQHF	TGTGCCAGTAGTATTAGACAGGGTGATTATAGCAATCAGCCCCAGCATTTT	17	NA	TRBJ1-5	TRBD1	TRBV19
CATEARGGNYGYTF	TGTGCCACCGAGGCGCGAGGCGGTAACTATGGCTACACCTTC	14	NA	TRBJ1-2	NA	TRBV6-5
CASKGGSSYNEQFF	TGTGCCAGCAAGGGCGGGAGCTCCTACAATGAGCAGTTCTTC	14	once	TRBJ2-1	TRBD2	TRBV2
CAWTHGAGLNEKLFF	TGTGCCTGGACCCATGGGGCAGGACTTAATGAAAAACTGTTTTTT	15	NA	TRBJ1-4	NA	TRBV30
CASSDVNGEKLFF	TGCGCCAGCAGCGATGTAAATGGTGAAAAACTGTTTTTT	13	NA	TRBJ1-4	NA	TRBV5-1
CASSERVDGEKLFF	TGTGCCAGCAGTGAGAGGGTTGATGGTGAAAAACTGTTTTTT	14	NA	TRBJ1-4	NA	TRBV6-1
CAISDSVRTYYEQYF	TGTGCCATCAGTGATTCCGTTCGAACCTACTACGAGCAGTACTTC	15	NA	TRBJ2-7	NA	TRBV10-3
CASSIRQGNEQYF	TGTGCCAGTAGTATCAGACAGGGAAACGAGCAGTACTTC	13	NA	TRBJ2-7	TRBD1	TRBV19
CASSLAKGPQETQYF	TGTGCCAGCAGCTTAGCGAAAGGGCCCCAGGAGACCCAGTACTTC	15	NA	TRBJ2-5	NA	TRBV7-9
CASSGGQVSNQPQHF	TGTGCCAGCAGTGGGGGACAAGTTAGCAATCAGCCCCAGCATTTT	15	NA	TRBJ1-5	NA	TRBV2
CASSPISERTGETQYF	TGCGCCAGCAGCCCCATCTCAGAGCGGACAGGGGAGACCCAGTACTTC	16	once	TRBJ2-5	TRBD1	TRBV5-1
CASSRTGAPYNEQFF	TGCGCCAGCAGTCGGACAGGGGCCCCCTACAATGAGCAGTTCTTC	15	NA	TRBJ2-1	TRBD1	TRBV4-3
CAWSVQPVGEQYF	TGTGCCTGGAGTGTACAGCCCGTAGGAGAGCAGTACTTC	13	NA	TRBJ2-5	NA	TRBV30
CASSFYGYTF	TGTGCCAGCAGCTTTTATGGCTACACCTTC	10	few	TRBJ1-2	NA	TRBV11-2
CASSLGLYRDGTYEQYF	TGTGCCAGCAGCTTAGGACTGTACAGGGATGGGACCTACGAGCAGTACTTC	17	NA	TRBJ2-7	NA	TRBV7-2
CASGRGTGENQPQHF	TGTGCCAGCGGCCGTGGGACAGGGGAGAATCAGCCCCAGCATTTT	15	once	TRBJ1-5	TRBD1	TRBV6-1
CASRDDTTEEPQHF	TGTGCCAGCAGGGACGACACAACCGAGGAGCCCCAGCATTTT	14	NA	TRBJ1-5	NA	TRBV28
CASSLLGLAGGYEQYF	TGTGCCAGCAGTTTATTGGGACTAGCGGGGGGATACGAGCAGTACTTC	16	NA	TRBJ2-7	TRBD2	TRBV27
CASSLGYGTTYNEQFF	TGCGCCAGCAGCTTGGGTTACGGGACCACGTACAATGAGCAGTTCTTC	16	NA	TRBJ2-1	NA	TRBV5-1
CASSPSGTGTNQPQHF	TGTGCCAGCAGTCCCTCCGGGACAGGGACCAATCAGCCCCAGCATTTT	16	NA	TRBJ1-5	TRBD1	TRBV28
CASSLGTGGSEGYTF	TGTGCCAGCTCACTTGGGACAGGGGGCTCGGAAGGCTACACCTTC	15	NA	TRBJ1-2	TRBD1	TRBV18